This T cell receptor (beta chain) came from a study of vaccination and CD4 T cells after COVID-19. Sequenced with the Oncomine TCR Beta short-read assay was DNA taken from cultured CD4+ T cells. TCRdb ran MiXCR on the PCR reads and lists one entry per CDR3 protein. The sample records 6,600 or so distinct CDR3 sequences, around 50% being singletons. The treatment was: approximately 11-day PBMC culture with coronavirus spike peptide pools or control peptides (ViraFEST assay). ViraFEST expanded antigen-specific T cells with peptide pools, then sequenced TCRs. The authors cultured approximately 2 million PBMCs per well with around 10 IU/ml IL-2 and approximately 10 ug/ml peptide pools. In its sample, this clonotype was seen a few times. Its cognate antigen is unknown. The receptor was derived from a human donor who had recovered from COVID-19. Material: CD4+ T cells from blood, cultured in vitro.

The CDR3 loop reads CASSFTTQGEQYF. In DNA form, the CDR3 reads TGTGCCAGCAGCTTCACGACTCAGGGCGAGCAGTACTTC. This sequence joins TRBV7-9 and TRBJ2-7; D might be TRBD1 (5 bases). The CDR3 covers 13 residues. V was pared by 3 bases and J by 6 bases, with 12 bases between. Germline V gene sequence: CDR1 SEHNR, CDR2 FQNEAQ (reference sequence).